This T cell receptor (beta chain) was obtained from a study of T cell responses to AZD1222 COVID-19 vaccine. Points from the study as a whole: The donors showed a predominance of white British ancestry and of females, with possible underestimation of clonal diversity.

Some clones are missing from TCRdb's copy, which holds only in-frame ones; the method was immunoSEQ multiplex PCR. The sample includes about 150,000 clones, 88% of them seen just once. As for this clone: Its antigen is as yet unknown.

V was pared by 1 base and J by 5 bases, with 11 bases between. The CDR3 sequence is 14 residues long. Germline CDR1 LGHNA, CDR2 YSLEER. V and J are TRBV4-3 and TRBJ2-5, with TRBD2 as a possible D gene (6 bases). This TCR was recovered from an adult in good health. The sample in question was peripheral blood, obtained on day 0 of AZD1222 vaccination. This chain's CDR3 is CASSQAIGGETQYF. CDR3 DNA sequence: TGCGCCAGCAGCCAAGCTATAGGAGGGGAGACCCAGTACTTC.